This T cell receptor beta chain derives from a study of immune characterization of retroperitoneal liposarcoma (dated by TCRdb to about 2019). Trimmed from V: 5 bases; trimmed from J: 13 bases; junction bases lacking a gene match: 17. Measured from the cysteine to the phenylalanine, the CDR3 is 15 residues long. CDR3 DNA is the only sequence kept; it has 45 bases, read in frame from the first base. Via the germline V gene, CDR1 is MNHNS and CDR2 SASEGT. This clonotype has more than one count but fewer than ten. The antigen it recognizes is unknown. Base qualities are not provided; no much larger clone lies one nucleotide away. The library relied on PCR. TCRdb names NextSeq 500 as the instrument used. TCRdb reran the public reads through fastp at Q25 and MiXCR, keeping productive beta chains. Rows are combined by CDR3 protein, so each entry shows the most common genes and DNA. A total of 8,500 to 13,000 distinct CDR3 sequences appear in this sample, roughly 29% of them only once. The ten largest clones represent approximately 8.3% of the sample.

Specimen: tumor tissue. The sequence is built from TRBV6-1 and TRBJ2-1; TRBD2 agrees with 7 junctional bases. This TCR was recovered from a male donor with retroperitoneal liposarcoma. The DNA sequence is given as TGTGCCAGCAGTATGAGCGGGGATGCCAAAAACATTCAGTTCTTC. It translates to CASSMSGDAKNIQFF.